This T cell receptor (beta chain) was found in a study of somatic mutations in cytotoxic T cells in rheumatoid arthritis. About the study: A roughly 28 ml EDTA sample of patient blood was drawn right after diagnosis, before any treatment.

TCRdb keeps only in-frame clones here, not all; method: immunoSEQ multiplex PCR. The repertoire holds 11,000 to 15,000 clones, just over 90% seen once, with around 17% in the top ten. V trimming: 6 bases; J trimming: 3 bases; junction bases outside the gene matches: 7. Looked up from germline, CDR1 is MDHEN and CDR2 is SYDVKM. The CDR3 extends over 15 amino acids. Worth noting for this clone: No antigen is known for it.

Researchers isolated CD4+ and CD8+ cells by positive magnetic bead selection and then checked their purity by flow cytometry. Study-wide points: Patients with rheumatoid arthritis did not differ significantly from age-matched healthy controls in CD8+ T-cell clonality.

Sequenced: CD4+ T cells sorted from blood. This sequence was found in a man between 70 and 80 years old with rheumatoid arthritis. The chain is built from TRBV28 and TRBJ2-5; 10 bases fit TRBD2. The CDR3 DNA reads as TGTGCCAGCAGCCCCTCTGGACTAGCGGAAGAGACCCAGTACTTC. It encodes CASSPSGLAEETQYF.